A single sample is the source of the 22 T cell receptor beta chains below, sequenced in a study of vaccination and CD4 T cells after COVID-19. Their specific antigens are unknown. Researchers used the Oncomine TCR Beta short-read assay to sequence DNA from cultured CD4+ T cells. TCRdb processed the PCR reads anew with MiXCR; each CDR3 protein has one entry. The table records some 22,000 distinct CDR3 sequences, around 37% of them present only once. Specified time point: late sampling 161 to 241 days after vaccination in a few convalescent patients. The treatment is: roughly 11-day PBMC culture with coronavirus spike peptide pools or control peptides (ViraFEST assay). The sample was CD4+ T cells from blood, cultured in vitro, taken about 7 months after SARS-CoV-2 vaccination. The receptors derive from a human donor who had recovered from COVID-19.

The table lists this clonotype with a few counts. V is TRBV20-1 and J is TRBJ2-7; 7 bases match TRBD1. This CDR3 has 14 amino acids. V shed 0 bases and J 6 bases; nucleotides not matched to a gene: 8. Germline V gene sequence: CDR1 DFQATT, CDR2 SNEGSKA (reference sequence). The CDR3 coding sequence is TGCAGTGCTAGAGAATACTTGACAGGGCTCGAGCAGTACTTC. It is translated as CSAREYLTGLEQYF.

This clonotype was picked up a small number of times. The rearrangement links TRBV27 to TRBJ2-1; D perhaps matches TRBD2 (6 bases). Germline CDR1 MNHEY, CDR2 SMNVEV (reference sequence). The germline V and J ends were trimmed by 7 bases and 3 bases, with 19 bases remaining between them. There are 16 residues in the CDR3. CDR3 bases: TGTGCCAGCATTTCCCTGGGTAGCGGCAGCTACAATGAGCAGTTCTTC. The encoded protein is CASISLGSGSYNEQFF.

The chain is built from TRBV28 and TRBJ1-5, with 7 positions matching TRBD1. The CDR3 is 18 residues long. Germline V gene data show CDR1 as MDHEN and CDR2 as SYDVKM. V shed 2 bases and J 3 bases; nucleotides not matched to a gene: 13. This CDR3 is CASSLSSSEGAPNQPQHF. The CDR3 nucleotides are TGTGCCAGCAGTTTAAGCTCTTCGGAGGGGGCACCCAATCAGCCCCAGCATTTT.

This chain uses TRBV20-1 with TRBJ1-3; the D gene is possibly TRBD1 (5 bases). Trimming took 5 bases from V and 0 from J, leaving 8 bases between them. CDR1 and CDR2 (germline): DFQATT, SNEGSKA (reference sequence). The CDR3 covers 13 residues. The CDR3 loop reads CSALGDSGNTIYF. Here the CDR3 DNA reads TGCAGTGCTCTGGGGGACTCTGGAAACACCATATATTTT.

This clonotype was recorded once. DNA for the CDR3: TGTGCCAGTAGTATTGAGGGCCAAGAGACCCAGTACTTC. This encodes CASSIEGQETQYF. J is TRBJ2-5 and V is TRBV19; tentative D call: TRBD2 (5 bases). V lost 3 bases, J lost 1 base, and 6 bases lay in between. The CDR3 length is 13 residues. Germline loops: CDR1 LNHDA, CDR2 SQIVND (reference sequence).

This clonotype has more than one count but fewer than ten. The chain recombines TRBV6-1 with TRBJ2-1; D gene uncertain. V was shortened by 5 bases and J by 5 bases, with 10 bases between the two germline ends. The CDR3 consists of 13 residues. The germline V gene has CDR1 MNHNS and CDR2 SASEGT. The CDR3 nucleotides are TGTGCCAGCAGTATCCCTTCGAACAATGAGCAGTTCTTC. Its translation is CASSIPSNNEQFF.

This clonotype was recorded a few times. This chain links TRBV7-9 with TRBJ1-1; 8 positions agree with TRBD1. V lost 5 bases and J lost 5; bases outside the gene matches: 1. CDR3 size: 12 residues. Germline V gene sequence: CDR1 SEHNR, CDR2 FQNEAQ (reference sequence). DNA of the CDR3: TGTGCCAGCAGCACAGGGGGAACTGAAGCTTTCTTT. This gives the protein CASSTGGTEAFF.

The chain uses TRBV10-3 and TRBJ1-2, with 10 bases fitting TRBD1. Losses at the gene ends were 5 bases for V and 4 bases for J; bases not matched to a gene: 7. Germline CDR1 ENHRY, CDR2 SYGVKD. The CDR3 is 15 residues long. CDR3 loop: CAISPGTGDLYGYTF. The CDR3, as DNA: TGTGCCATCAGTCCCGGGACAGGGGACCTCTATGGCTACACCTTC.

This clonotype was detected a few times. The CDR3 coding sequence is TGTGCCAGCAGACACGGACAGAGGAACACTGAAGCTTTCTTT. Translated, it gives CASRHGQRNTEAFF. V and J are TRBV6-1 and TRBJ1-1; D might be TRBD1 (6 bases). This CDR3 has 14 amino acids. Germline-derived CDR1 and CDR2 are MNHNS and SASEGT. Trimming stripped 6 bases from V and 1 base from J, with 12 bases between.

CDR3 bases: TGCAGTGCTAGACCTAGGCGGTCCCGCTCCTACAATGAGCAGTTCTTC. This sequence encodes CSARPRRSRSYNEQFF. This chain links TRBV20-1 with TRBJ2-1; D not certain. The germline V and J ends were trimmed by 2 bases and 0 bases, with 14 bases remaining between them. CDR1 and CDR2 from the germline V gene are DFQATT and SNEGSKA (reference sequence). CDR3 length: 16 amino acids.

This chain joins TRBV7-3 and TRBJ2-6; 9 bases are shared with TRBD1. The V and J ends lost 5 bases and 2 bases, in that order; junction bases with no gene match: 10. The CDR3 extends over 18 amino acids. Germline CDR1 is SGHTA and CDR2 is FQGTGA. Here the CDR3 reads CASSPTGTGRTGANVLTF. The DNA of the CDR3 is TGTGCCAGCAGCCCTACCGGGACAGGGAGAACTGGGGCCAACGTCCTGACTTTC. Full variable domain (outside the CDR3, taken from reference TRBV7-3 and TRBJ2-6): GAGVSQTPSNKVTEKGKYVELRCDPISGHTALYWYRQSLGQGPEFLIYFQGTGAADDSGLPNDRFFAVRPEGSVSTLKIQRTERGDSAVYLCASSPTGTGRTGANVLTFGAGSRLTVL.

This clonotype was seen more than once but under ten times. V and J are TRBV28 and TRBJ1-2, with 8 bases identical to TRBD1. The CDR3 is 13 amino acids. J lost 6 bases, V lost 2 bases, and 2 bases had no gene match. Germline V CDR1 and CDR2: MDHEN, SYDVKM. The CDR3 reads CASSLTTGDGYTF. The CDR3 DNA follows: TGTGCCAGCAGTTTAACGACAGGGGATGGCTACACCTTC.

The chain combines TRBV5-1 with TRBJ2-5; tentative D call: TRBD1 (6 bases). This CDR3 is 15 amino acids long. Germline V gives CDR1 SGHRS, CDR2 YFSETQ. With 4 bases removed from V and 0 bases from J, the gap between germline ends came to 13 bases. CDR3 bases: TGCGCCAGCAGCGGGGGCCAGGGCTACCAAGAGACCCAGTACTTC. Amino acid sequence: CASSGGQGYQETQYF.

The gene calls are TRBV20-1 and TRBJ2-1, with 9 bases that match TRBD2. CDR3 length: 19 residues. Germline V gene data show CDR1 as DFQATT and CDR2 as SNEGSKA (reference sequence). The junction had 18 bases not matched to a gene; V was cut back by 4 bases and J by 2 bases. The CDR3 DNA reads TGCAGTGCTATGGCGCAACAGGGCGTGGGCGGGAGGGCCTACAATGAGCAGTTCTTC. This sequence encodes CSAMAQQGVGGRAYNEQFF.

This clonotype was seen only a few times. The rearrangement links TRBV19 to TRBJ1-1; 10 bases line up with TRBD1. V shed 3 bases and J 4 bases; nucleotides not matched to a gene: 11. This CDR3 has 17 amino acids. Germline V gene sequence: CDR1 LNHDA, CDR2 SQIVND (reference sequence). The CDR3 DNA sequence: TGTGCCAGTAGTATTGGGAGGCGCGGACAGGGGGTCACTGAAGCTTTCTTT. Protein product: CASSIGRRGQGVTEAFF.

This clonotype was seen a handful of times. The chain joins TRBV7-9 to TRBJ2-7, with 8 nucleotides matching TRBD1. The germline V gene encodes CDR1 SEHNR and CDR2 FQNEAQ (reference sequence). With V trimmed by 4 bases and J by 3 bases, 8 bases remained unmatched. The CDR3 sequence is 15 residues long. This chain's CDR3 is CASSSLRTGYYEQYF. CDR3 bases: TGTGCCAGCAGCTCCCTCCGGACAGGGTACTACGAGCAGTACTTC.

This clonotype was detected a few times. The V gene is TRBV7-2, the J gene TRBJ2-1; 13 positions agree with TRBD2. The germline gives CDR1 SGHTA, CDR2 FQGNSA. Trimming took 4 bases from V and 3 from J; bases not matched to a gene: 0. There are 15 residues in the CDR3. DNA of the CDR3: TGTGCCAGCAGCTGGACTAGCGGGAGCTACAATGAGCAGTTCTTC. Translation gives CASSWTSGSYNEQFF. Supplemented by reference TRBV7-2 and TRBJ2-1, the full variable domain reads GAGVSQSPSNKVTEKGKDVELRCDPISGHTALYWYRQSLGQGLEFLIYFQGNSAPDKSGLPSDRFSAERTGGSVSTLTIQRTQQEDSAVYLCASSWTSGSYNEQFFGPGTRLTVL.

This clonotype was found a few times. The chain couples TRBV6-1 to TRBJ2-5; D could derive from TRBD1 or TRBD2 (5 bases each). Germline V CDR1 and CDR2: MNHNS, SASEGT. CDR3 length: 19 amino acids. V was cut by 2 bases and J by 2 bases, with 24 bases left in between. The CDR3 loop is CASSEIYPGQGASQETQYF. CDR3 coding DNA: TGTGCCAGCAGTGAAATCTATCCTGGGCAGGGAGCATCTCAAGAGACCCAGTACTTC.

This clonotype was seen more than once but under ten times. J is TRBJ2-5 and V is TRBV20-1; 9 bases align to TRBD2. The CDR3 contains 17 residues. J gave up 0 bases and V 0 bases, and 8 bases lay outside the gene matches. Germline lookup yields CDR1 DFQATT and CDR2 SNEGSKA (reference sequence). The CDR3 region is CSARDFRAGGNQETQYF. The CDR3 nucleotides read TGCAGTGCTAGAGATTTTCGGGCGGGAGGGAACCAAGAGACCCAGTACTTC.

The chain uses TRBV7-9 and TRBJ1-2; TRBD1 might be the D (5 bases). The germline gives CDR1 SEHNR, CDR2 FQNEAQ (reference sequence). The CDR3 runs 13 residues. V lost 2 bases, J lost 7 bases, and 11 bases lay in between. For the CDR3, the DNA is TGTGCCAGCAGCTTACTTCAGGGTCTTGGCTACACCTTC. Encoded protein: CASSLLQGLGYTF. Looking up the rest from reference TRBV7-9 and TRBJ1-2 gives the full variable domain: DTGVSQNPRHKITKRGQNVTFRCDPISEHNRLYWYRQTLGQGPEFLTYFQNEAQLEKSRLLSDRFSAERPKGSFSTLEIQRTEQGDSAMYLCASSLLQGLGYTFGSGTRLTVV.

This chain joins TRBV29-1 and TRBJ1-2; 7 bases agree with TRBD1. Germline V gene data show CDR1 as SQVTM and CDR2 as ANQGSEA. V trimming: 1 base; J trimming: 4 bases; junction bases outside the gene matches: 6. The CDR3 spans 14 residues. For the CDR3, the DNA is TGCAGCGTTGAAGTCAACAGGGGTGGCTATGGCTACACCTTC. It translates to CSVEVNRGGYGYTF.

The V and J genes are TRBV20-1 and TRBJ2-3; no clear D gene. CDR1 and CDR2 (germline): DFQATT, SNEGSKA (reference sequence). The CDR3 runs 15 residues. V lost 6 bases, J lost 1 base, and 17 bases lay in between. The CDR3 sequence: CSAQVSKIRTDTQYF. The DNA of the CDR3 is TGCAGTGCGCAAGTCTCTAAGATTCGCACAGATACGCAGTATTTT.